This T cell receptor beta chain comes out of a study of T-cell reconstitution after alpha-beta-depleted transplantation in children. This CDR3 region has 15 residues. The germline CDR1 and CDR2 sequences are DFQATT and SNEGSKA (reference sequence). Trimming pared 6 bases from V and 3 bases from J, leaving 18 bases between. Notes on this clonotype: Its antigen remains unknown.

During its preparation, the TCRbeta library received unique molecular identifiers. TCRdb passed the PCR reads through MiXCR, listing each CDR3 protein once. Of 500,000 to 650,000 distinct CDR3 sequences in the sample, roughly an eighth were seen once. Findings of the study overall: About two months after transplant, alpha-beta T cells reportedly came from several hundred expanded graft clones.

This chain connects TRBV20-1 to TRBJ2-1, with D tentatively TRBD2 (6 bases). Sequences were derived from PBMCs, mostly from graft donor cells, sampled 180 days after TCRalphabeta/CD19-depleted stem cell transplant. The sequence was obtained from a female patient between 2 and 10 years old who had a stem cell transplant for aplastic anemia, so the T cells may come from the graft donor. The CDR3 here is CSAPRAGRVYNEQFF. CDR3 coding DNA: TGCAGTGCCCCTCGGGCGGGAAGGGTCTACAATGAGCAGTTCTTC.